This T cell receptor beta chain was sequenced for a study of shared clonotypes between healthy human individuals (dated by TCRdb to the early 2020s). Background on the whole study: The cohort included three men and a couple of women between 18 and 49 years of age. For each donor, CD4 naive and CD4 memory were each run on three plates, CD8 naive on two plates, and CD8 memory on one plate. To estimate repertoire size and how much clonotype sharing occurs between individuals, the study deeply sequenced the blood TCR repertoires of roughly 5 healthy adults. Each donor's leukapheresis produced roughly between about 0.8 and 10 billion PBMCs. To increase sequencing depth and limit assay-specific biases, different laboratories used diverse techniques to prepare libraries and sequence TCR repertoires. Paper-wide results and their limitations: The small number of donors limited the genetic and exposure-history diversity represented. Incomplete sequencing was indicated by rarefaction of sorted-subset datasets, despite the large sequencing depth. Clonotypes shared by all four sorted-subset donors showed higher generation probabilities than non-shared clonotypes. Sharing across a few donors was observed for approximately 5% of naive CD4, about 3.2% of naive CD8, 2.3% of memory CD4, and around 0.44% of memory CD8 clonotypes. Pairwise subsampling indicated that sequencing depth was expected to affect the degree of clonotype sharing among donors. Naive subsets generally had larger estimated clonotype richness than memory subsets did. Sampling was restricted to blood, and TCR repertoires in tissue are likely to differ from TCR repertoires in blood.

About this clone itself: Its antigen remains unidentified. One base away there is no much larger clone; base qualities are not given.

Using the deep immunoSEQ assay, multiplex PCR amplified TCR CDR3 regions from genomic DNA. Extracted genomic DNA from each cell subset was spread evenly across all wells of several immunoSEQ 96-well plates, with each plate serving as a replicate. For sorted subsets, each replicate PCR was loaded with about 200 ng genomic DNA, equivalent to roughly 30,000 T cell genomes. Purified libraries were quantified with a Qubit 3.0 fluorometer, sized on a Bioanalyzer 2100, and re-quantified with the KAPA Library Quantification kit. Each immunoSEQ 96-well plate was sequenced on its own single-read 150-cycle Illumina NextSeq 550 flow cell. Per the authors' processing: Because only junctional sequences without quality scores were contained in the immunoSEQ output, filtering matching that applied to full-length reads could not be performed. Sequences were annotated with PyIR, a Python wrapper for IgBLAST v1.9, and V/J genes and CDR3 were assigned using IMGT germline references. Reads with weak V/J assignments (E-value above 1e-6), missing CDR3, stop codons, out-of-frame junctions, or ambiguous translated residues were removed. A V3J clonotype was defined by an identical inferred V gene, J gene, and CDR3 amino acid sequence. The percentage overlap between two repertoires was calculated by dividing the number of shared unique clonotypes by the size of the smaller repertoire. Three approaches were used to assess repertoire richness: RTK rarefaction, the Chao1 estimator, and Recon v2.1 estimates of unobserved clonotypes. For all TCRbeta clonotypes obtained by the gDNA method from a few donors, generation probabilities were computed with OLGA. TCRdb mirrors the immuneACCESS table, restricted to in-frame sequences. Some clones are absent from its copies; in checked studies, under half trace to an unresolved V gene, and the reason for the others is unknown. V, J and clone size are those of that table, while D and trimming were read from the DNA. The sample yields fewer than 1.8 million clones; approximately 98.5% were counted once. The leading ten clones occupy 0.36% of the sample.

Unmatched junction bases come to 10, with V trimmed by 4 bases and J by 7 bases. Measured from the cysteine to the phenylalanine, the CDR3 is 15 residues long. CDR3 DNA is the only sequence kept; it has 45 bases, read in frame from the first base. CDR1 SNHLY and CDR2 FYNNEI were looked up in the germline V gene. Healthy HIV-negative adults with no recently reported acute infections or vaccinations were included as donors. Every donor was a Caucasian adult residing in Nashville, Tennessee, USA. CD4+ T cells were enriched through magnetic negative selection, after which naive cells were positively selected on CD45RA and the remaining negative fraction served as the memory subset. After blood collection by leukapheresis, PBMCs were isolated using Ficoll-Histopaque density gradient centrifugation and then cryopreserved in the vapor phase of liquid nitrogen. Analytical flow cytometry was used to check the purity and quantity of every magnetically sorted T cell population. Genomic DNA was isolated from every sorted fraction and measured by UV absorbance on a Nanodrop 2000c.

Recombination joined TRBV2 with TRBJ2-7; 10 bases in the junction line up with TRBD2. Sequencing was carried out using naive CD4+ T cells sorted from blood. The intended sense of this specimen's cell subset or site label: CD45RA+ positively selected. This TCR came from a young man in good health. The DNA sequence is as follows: TGTGCCAGCAGTGCCTTAGCGGGAGGTGTAGGAGAGCAGTACTTC. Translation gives CASSALAGGVGEQYF.